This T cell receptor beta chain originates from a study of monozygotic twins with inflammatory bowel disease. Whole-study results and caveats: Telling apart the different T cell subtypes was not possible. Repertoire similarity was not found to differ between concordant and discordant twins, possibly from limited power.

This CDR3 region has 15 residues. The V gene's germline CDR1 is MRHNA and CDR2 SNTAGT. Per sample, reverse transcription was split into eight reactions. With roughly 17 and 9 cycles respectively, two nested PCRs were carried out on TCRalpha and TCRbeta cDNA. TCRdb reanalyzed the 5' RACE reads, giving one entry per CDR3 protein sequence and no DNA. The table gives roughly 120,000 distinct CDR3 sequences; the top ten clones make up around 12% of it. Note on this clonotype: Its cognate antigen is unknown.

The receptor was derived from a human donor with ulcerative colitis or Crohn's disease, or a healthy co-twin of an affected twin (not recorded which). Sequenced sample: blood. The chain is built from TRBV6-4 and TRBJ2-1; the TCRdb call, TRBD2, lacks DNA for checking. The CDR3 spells CASSDTSGRGDDQFF.